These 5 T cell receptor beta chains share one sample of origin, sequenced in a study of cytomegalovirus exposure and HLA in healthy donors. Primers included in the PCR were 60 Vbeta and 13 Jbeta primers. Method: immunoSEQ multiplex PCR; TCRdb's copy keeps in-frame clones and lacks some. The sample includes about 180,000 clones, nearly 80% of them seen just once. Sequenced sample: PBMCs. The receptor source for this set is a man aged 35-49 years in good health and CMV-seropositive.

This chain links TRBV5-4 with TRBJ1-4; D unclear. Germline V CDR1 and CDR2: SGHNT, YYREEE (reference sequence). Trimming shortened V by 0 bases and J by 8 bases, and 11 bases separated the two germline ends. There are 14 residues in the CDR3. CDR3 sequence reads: CASSLAGVREKLFF. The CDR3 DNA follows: TGTGCCAGCAGCTTGGCGGGTGTCCGGGAAAAACTGTTTTTT.

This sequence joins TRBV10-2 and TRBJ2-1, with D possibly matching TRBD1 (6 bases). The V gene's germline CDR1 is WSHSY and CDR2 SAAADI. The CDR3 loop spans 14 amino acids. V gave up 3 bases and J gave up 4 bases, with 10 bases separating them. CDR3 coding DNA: TGCGCCAGCAGTGAACAGGGACATTACAATGAGCAGTTCTTC. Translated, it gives CASSEQGHYNEQFF.

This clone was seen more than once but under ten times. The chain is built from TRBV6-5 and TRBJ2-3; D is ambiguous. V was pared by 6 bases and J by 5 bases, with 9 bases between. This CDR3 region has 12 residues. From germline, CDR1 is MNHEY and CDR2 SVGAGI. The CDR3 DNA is TGTGCCAGCAGCCCGACGGGAGATACGCAGTATTTT. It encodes CASSPTGDTQYF.

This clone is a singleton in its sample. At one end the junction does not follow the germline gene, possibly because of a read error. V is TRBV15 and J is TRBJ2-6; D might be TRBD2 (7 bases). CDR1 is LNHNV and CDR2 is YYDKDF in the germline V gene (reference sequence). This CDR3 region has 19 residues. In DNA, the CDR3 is TGTGCCACCAGCAGAGACAAGACAGGTCGGGGGGCTGGGGCCAACGGCCTGACTTTC. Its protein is CATSRDKTGRGAGANGLTF. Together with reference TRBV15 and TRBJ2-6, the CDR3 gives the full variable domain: DAMVIQNPRYQVTQFGKPVTLSCSQTLNHNVMYWYQQKSSQAPKLLFHYYDKDFNNEADTPDNFQSRRPNTSFCFLDIRSPGLGDTAMYLCATSRDKTGRGAGANGLTFGAGSRLTVL.

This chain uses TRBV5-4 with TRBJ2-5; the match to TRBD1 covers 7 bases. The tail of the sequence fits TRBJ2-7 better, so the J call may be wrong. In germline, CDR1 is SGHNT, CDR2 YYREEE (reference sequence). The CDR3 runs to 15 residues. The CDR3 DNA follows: TGTGCCAGCAGTAGATCAGGGGGATCTAAGTCCGAGCAGTACTTC. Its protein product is CASSRSGGSKSEQYF.